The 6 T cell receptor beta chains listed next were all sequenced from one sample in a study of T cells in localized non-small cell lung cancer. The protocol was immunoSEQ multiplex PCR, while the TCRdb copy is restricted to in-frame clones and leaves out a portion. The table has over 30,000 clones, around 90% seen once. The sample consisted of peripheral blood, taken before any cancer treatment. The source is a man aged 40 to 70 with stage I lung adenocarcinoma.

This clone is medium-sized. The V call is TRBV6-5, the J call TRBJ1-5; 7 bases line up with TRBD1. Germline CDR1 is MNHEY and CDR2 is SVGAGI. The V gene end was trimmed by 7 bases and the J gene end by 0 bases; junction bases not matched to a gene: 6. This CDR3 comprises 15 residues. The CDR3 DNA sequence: TGTGCCAGCAAGGGGGCGGCGAATAGCAATCAGCCCCAGCATTTT. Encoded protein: CASKGAANSNQPQHF.

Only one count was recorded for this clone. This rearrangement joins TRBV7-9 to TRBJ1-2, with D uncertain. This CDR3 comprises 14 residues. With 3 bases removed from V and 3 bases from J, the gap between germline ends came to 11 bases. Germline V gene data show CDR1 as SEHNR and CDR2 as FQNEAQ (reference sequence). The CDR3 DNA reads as TGTGCCAGCAGCTTGGTAACCGGCGACTATGGCTACACCTTC. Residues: CASSLVTGDYGYTF.

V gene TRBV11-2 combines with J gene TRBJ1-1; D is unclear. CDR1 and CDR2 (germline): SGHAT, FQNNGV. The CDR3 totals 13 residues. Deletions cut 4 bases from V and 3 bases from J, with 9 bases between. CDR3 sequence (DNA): TGTGCCAGCAGCTACGGGCTGGACACTGAAGCTTTCTTT. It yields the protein CASSYGLDTEAFF.

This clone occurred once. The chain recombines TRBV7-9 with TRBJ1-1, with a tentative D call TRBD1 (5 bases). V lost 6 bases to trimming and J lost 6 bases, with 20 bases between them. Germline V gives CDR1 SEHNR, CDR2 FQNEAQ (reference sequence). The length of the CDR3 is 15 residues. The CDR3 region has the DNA TGTGCCAGCAGTTACTCCAGGGACCAGGGCGCTGAAGCTTTCTTT. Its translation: CASSYSRDQGAEAFF.

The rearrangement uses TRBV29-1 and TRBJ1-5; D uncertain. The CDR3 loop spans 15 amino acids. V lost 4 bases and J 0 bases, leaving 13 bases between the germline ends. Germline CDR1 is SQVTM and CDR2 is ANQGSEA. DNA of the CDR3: TGCAGCGTTGTTGGCAGAATCTATAGCAATCAGCCCCAGCATTTT. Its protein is CSVVGRIYSNQPQHF.

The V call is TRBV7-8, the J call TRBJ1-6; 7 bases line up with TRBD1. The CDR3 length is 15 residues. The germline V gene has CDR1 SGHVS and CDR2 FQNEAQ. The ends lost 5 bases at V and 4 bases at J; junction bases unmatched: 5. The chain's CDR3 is CASSRGQVYNSPLHF. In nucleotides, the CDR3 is TGTGCCAGCAGCCGAGGACAGGTGTATAATTCACCCCTCCACTTT.